Presented here are 3 T cell receptor beta chains from one specimen sequenced in a study of blood T cells in healthy people across ages. Together with a sample-barcoded 5' primer, a J-beta primer mix was included in a second PCR lasting about 7 to 11 cycles. TCRdb called the 5' RACE reads again in MiXCR, with one record for every CDR3 protein. The table lists some 1.6 million distinct CDR3 sequences, roughly 32% of them singletons. The material sequenced was blood. The receptors stem from a woman aged 25 to 39 in good health.

This clonotype has just a few counts. This chain joins TRBV7-9 and TRBJ1-2, with D uncertain. V lost 4 bases, J lost 8 bases, and 8 bases lay in between. The CDR3 is 11 amino acids. CDR1 is SEHNR, CDR2 FQNEAQ, per germline (reference sequence). This CDR3 reads CASSSAIGYTF. The CDR3 nucleotides are TGTGCCAGCAGCTCTGCCATCGGCTACACCTTC.

As concerns this clonotype: With a much larger clone just one base away, this may be a read error. The genes are TRBV20-1 and TRBJ2-5, with 12 bases that match TRBD2. This CDR3 has 12 residues. Germline V gives CDR1 DFQATT, CDR2 SNEGSKA (reference sequence). The CDR3 nucleotides read TGCGGAATACTAGCGGGAGGAGGTGAGCAGTACTTC. It yields the protein CGILAGGGEQYF.

The chain carries TRBV7-3 and TRBJ2-1; weak D call: TRBD2 (6 bases). Germline-derived CDR1 and CDR2 are SGHTA and FQGTGA. The CDR3 extends over 16 amino acids. V shed 0 bases and J shed 8 bases, with 17 bases lying between them. The chain's CDR3 is CASSLTGGSNGDEQFF. CDR3 DNA: TGTGCCAGCAGCTTAACGGGAGGTAGTAATGGCGATGAGCAGTTCTTC.